This record looks at one T cell receptor beta chain sequence and its context. TCRdb's copy holds only in-frame clones and misses some; the assay was immunoSEQ multiplex PCR. The sample carries some 150,000 clones, 70% to 90% recorded once. The data are from a study of cytomegalovirus exposure and HLA in healthy donors. Germline CDR1 is SGHNT and CDR2 is YENEEA. J was trimmed by 1 base and V by 5 bases; bases with no gene match: 4. The CDR3 length is 14 residues. Sequences were obtained from PBMCs. This sequence was found in a woman younger than 30 in good health and CMV-seropositive. J is TRBJ1-1 and V is TRBV11-3; the match to TRBD1 covers 7 bases. The CDR3 protein is CASSETGTNTEAFF. In DNA, the CDR3 is TGTGCCAGCAGCGAGACAGGGACGAACACTGAAGCTTTCTTT. The full variable domain, its missing parts supplied by reference TRBV11-3 and TRBJ1-1, is EAGVVQSPRYKIIEKKQPVAFWCNPISGHNTLYWYLQNLGQGPELLIRYENEEAVDDSQLPKDRFSAERLKGVDSTLKIQPAELGDSAVYLCASSETGTNTEAFFGQGTRLTVV.